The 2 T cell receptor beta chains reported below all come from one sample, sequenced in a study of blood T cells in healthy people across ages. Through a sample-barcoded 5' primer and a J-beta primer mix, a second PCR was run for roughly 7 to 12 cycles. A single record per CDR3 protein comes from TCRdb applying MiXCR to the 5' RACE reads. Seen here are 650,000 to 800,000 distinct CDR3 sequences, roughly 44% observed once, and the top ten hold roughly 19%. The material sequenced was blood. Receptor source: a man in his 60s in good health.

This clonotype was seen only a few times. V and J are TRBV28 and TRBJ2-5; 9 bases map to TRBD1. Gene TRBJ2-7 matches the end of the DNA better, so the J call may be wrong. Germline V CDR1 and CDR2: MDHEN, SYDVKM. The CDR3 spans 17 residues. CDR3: CASSPTAPGTGFNEQYF. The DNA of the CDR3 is TGTGCCAGCAGTCCCACGGCCCCCGGGACAGGGTTTAACGAGCAGTACTTC.

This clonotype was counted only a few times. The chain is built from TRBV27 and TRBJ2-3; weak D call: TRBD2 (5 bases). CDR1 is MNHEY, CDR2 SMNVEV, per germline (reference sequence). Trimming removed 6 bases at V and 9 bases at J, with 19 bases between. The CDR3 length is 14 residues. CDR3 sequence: CASSGELSTRTQYF. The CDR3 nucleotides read TGTGCCAGCAGCGGGGAGCTCTCTACTCGAACGCAGTATTTT.